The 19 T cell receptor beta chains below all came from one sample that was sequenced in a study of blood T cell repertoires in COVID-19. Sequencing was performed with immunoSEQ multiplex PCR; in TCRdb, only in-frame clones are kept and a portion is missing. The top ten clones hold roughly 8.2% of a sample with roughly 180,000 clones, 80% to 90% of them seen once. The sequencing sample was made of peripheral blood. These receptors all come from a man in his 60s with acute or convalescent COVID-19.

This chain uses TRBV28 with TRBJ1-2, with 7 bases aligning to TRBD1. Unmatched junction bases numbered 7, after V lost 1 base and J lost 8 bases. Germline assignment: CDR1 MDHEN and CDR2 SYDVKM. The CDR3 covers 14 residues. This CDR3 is CASSLSDRLWGYTF. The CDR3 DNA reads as TGTGCCAGCAGTTTATCGGACAGGTTGTGGGGCTACACCTTC.

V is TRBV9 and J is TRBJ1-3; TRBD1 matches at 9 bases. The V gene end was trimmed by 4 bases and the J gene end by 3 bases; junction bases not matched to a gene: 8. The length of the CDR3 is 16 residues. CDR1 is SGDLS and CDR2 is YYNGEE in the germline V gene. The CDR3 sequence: CASSPRTGAYGNTIYF. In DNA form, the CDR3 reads TGTGCCAGCAGCCCAAGGACAGGGGCTTATGGAAACACCATATATTTT.

Written as DNA, the CDR3 is TGTGCCAGCCAGGGGCCGGGACAGGGGTACAATGAGCAGTTCTTC. It specifies CASQGPGQGYNEQFF. V gene TRBV6-5 combines with J gene TRBJ2-1, with 10 bases matching TRBD1. Per the germline V gene, CDR1 is MNHEY and CDR2 is SVGAGI. The CDR3 totals 15 residues. The V gene end was trimmed by 8 bases and the J gene end by 4 bases; junction bases not matched to a gene: 8.

The CDR3 region is CASSQERQGAPPETQYF. DNA for the CDR3: TGTGCCAGCAGCCAAGAGCGGCAGGGCGCGCCTCCGGAGACCCAGTACTTC. The chain joins TRBV14 to TRBJ2-5; a possible D gene is TRBD1 (5 bases). Trimming pared 0 bases from V and 5 bases from J, leaving 19 bases between. Germline values: CDR1 SGHDN, CDR2 FVKESK. This CDR3 spans 17 amino acids.

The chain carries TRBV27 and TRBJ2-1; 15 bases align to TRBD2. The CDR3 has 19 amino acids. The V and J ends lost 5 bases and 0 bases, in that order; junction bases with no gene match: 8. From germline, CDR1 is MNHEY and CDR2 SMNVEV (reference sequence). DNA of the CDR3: TGTGCCAGCAGTCCCCGGACTAGCGGGAGGGGGAGCTCCTACAATGAGCAGTTCTTC. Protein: CASSPRTSGRGSSYNEQFF.

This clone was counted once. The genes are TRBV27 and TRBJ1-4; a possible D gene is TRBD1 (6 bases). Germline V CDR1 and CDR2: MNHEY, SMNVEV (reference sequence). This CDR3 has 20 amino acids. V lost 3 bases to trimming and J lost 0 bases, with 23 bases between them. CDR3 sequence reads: CASSLFPPFTGSPTNEKLFF. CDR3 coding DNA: TGTGCCAGCAGTTTGTTCCCGCCTTTTACAGGGTCTCCAACTAATGAAAAACTGTTTTTT.

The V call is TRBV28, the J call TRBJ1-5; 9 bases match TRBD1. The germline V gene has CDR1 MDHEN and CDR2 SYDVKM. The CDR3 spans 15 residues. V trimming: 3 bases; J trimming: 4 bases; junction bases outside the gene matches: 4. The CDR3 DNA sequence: TGTGCCAGCAGTTTTTCCGGGACAGGGAATCAGCCCCAGCATTTT. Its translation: CASSFSGTGNQPQHF.

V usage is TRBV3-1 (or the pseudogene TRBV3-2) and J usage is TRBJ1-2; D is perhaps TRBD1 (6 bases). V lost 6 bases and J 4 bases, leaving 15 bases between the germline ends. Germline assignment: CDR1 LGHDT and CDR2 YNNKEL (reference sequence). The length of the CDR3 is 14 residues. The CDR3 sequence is CASRSQGISYGYTF. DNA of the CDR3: TGTGCCAGCAGATCACAGGGTATAAGCTATGGCTACACCTTC.

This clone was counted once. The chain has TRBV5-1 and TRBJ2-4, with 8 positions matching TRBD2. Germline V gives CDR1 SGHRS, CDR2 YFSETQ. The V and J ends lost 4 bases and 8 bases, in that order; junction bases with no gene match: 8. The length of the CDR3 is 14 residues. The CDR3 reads CASSPGTSVDIQYF. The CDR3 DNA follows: TGCGCCAGCAGCCCTGGGACTAGTGTTGACATTCAGTACTTC.

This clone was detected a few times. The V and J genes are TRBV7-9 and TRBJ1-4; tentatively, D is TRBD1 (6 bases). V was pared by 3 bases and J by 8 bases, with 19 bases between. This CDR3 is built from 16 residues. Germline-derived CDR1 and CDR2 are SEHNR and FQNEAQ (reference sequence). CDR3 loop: CASSFEKGVISEKLFF. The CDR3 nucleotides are TGTGCCAGCAGCTTTGAGAAGGGGGTAATCTCGGAAAAACTGTTTTTT.

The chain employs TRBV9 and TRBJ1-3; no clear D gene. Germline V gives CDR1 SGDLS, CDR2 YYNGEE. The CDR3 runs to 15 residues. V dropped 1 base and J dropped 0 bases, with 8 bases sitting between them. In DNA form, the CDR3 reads TGTGCCAGCAGCGTAAGCTCAAGCTCTGGAAACACCATATATTTT. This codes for CASSVSSSSGNTIYF.

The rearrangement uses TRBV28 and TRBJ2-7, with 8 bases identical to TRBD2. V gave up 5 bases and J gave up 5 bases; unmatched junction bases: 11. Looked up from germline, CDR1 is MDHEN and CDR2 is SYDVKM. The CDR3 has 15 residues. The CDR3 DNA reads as TGTGCCAGCAGTATTACTAGCGGAGGGCGAAACGAGCAGTACTTC. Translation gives CASSITSGGRNEQYF.

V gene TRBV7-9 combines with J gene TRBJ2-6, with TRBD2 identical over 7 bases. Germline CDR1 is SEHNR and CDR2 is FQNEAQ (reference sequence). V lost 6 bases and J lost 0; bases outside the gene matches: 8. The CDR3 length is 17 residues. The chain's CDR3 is CASRSGTIDSGANVLTF. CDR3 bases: TGTGCCAGCAGATCAGGGACTATCGACTCTGGGGCCAACGTCCTGACTTTC.

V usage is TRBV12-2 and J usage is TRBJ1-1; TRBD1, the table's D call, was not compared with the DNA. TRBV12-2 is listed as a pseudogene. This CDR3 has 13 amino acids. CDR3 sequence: CASRFRRNTEAFF. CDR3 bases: TGTGCAAGTCGCTTCCGCAGGAACACTGAAGCTTTCTTT.

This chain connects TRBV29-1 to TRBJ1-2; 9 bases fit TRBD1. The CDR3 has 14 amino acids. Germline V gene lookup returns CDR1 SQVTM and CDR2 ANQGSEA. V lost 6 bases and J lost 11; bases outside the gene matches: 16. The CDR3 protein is CSVQRSDRGSSYTF. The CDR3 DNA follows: TGCAGCGTCCAGAGATCGGACAGGGGTTCATCATACACCTTC.

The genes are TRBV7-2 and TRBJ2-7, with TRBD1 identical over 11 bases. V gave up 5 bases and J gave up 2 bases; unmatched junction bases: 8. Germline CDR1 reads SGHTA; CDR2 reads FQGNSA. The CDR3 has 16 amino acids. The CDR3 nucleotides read TGTGCCAGCAGCCCTTATCCGGGACAGGGGGCCTACGAGCAGTACTTC. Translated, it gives CASSPYPGQGAYEQYF.

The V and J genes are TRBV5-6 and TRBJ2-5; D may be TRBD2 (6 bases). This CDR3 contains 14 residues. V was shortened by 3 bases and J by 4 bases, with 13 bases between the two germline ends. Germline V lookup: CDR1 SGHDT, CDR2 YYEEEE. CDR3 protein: CASSYGSRSETQYF. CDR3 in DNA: TGTGCCAGCAGCTACGGGAGTCGTTCAGAGACCCAGTACTTC.

The DNA for the CDR3 is TGTGCCAGCAGCCAGGGACACTTGGTCGGGCAGCCCCAGCATTTT. This gives the protein CASSQGHLVGQPQHF. The genes are TRBV5-5 and TRBJ1-5, with a possible D match to TRBD1 (6 bases). There are 15 residues in the CDR3. Per germline, CDR1 SGHKS and CDR2 YYEKEE (reference sequence). The germline V and J ends were trimmed by 4 bases and 7 bases, with 18 bases remaining between them.

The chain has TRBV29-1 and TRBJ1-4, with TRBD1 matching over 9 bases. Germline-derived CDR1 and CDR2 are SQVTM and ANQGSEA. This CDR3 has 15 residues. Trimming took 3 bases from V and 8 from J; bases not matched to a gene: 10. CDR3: CSVEFGTGSLEKLFF. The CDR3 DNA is TGCAGCGTTGAGTTTGGGACAGGGAGCCTCGAAAAACTGTTTTTT.